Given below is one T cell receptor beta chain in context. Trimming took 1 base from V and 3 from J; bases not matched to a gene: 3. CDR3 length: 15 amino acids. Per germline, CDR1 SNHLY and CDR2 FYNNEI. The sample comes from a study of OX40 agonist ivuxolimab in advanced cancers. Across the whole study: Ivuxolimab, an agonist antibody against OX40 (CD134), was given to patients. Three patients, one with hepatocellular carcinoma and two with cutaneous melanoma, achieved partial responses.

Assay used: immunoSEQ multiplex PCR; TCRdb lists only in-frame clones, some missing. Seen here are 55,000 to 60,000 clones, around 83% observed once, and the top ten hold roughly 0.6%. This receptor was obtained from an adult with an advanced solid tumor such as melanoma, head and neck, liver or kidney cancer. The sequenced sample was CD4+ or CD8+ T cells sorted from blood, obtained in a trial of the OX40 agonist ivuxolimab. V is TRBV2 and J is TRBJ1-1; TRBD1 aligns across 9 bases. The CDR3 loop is CASSEVRQGDTEAFF. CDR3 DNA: TGTGCCAGCAGTGAAGTCCGACAGGGGGACACTGAAGCTTTCTTT. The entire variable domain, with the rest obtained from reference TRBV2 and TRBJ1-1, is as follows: EPEVTQTPSHQVTQMGQEVILRCVPISNHLYFYWYRQILGQKVEFLVSFYNNEISEKSEIFDDQFSVERPDGSNFTLKIRSTKLEDSAMYFCASSEVRQGDTEAFFGQGTRLTVV.